One sample yielded the 25 T cell receptor beta chains listed below, sequenced in a study of CD8 T cells in ankylosing spondylitis. Via MiXCR, TCRdb re-called the 5' RACE reads, giving one row per CDR3 protein. The table includes 250,000 or so distinct CDR3 sequences, 24% detected once. Source material: blood, either unsorted or a sorted T cell fraction (not recorded which). The receptor source for this set is a male donor with ankylosing spondylitis or in good health (not recorded which).

The sample holds many counts of this clonotype. The CDR3 region has the DNA TGCAGCGCAGGGGACGGAGACAATCAGCCCCAGCATTTT. Translating gives CSAGDGDNQPQHF. The chain carries TRBV29-1 and TRBJ1-5; the D gene is possibly TRBD1 (6 bases). The CDR3 spans 13 residues. Looked up from germline, CDR1 is SQVTM and CDR2 is ANQGSEA. V was cut by 7 bases and J by 3 bases, with 13 bases left in between.

This clonotype showed up many times. This chain links TRBV20-1 with TRBJ2-7; perhaps D is TRBD1 or TRBD2 (5 bases each). Germline V lookup: CDR1 DFQATT, CDR2 SNEGSKA (reference sequence). V lost 3 bases and J lost 4, with 16 bases in between. The CDR3 extends over 14 amino acids. The CDR3 loop is CSASNLRDGYEQYF. The CDR3 bases are TGCAGTGCTAGTAATCTCCGGGACGGATACGAGCAGTACTTC.

This clonotype was picked up a small number of times. This chain connects TRBV20-1 to TRBJ2-5, with TRBD1 matching over 11 bases. The CDR3 runs to 14 residues. Germline CDR1 reads DFQATT; CDR2 reads SNEGSKA (reference sequence). Trimming removed 6 bases from V and 0 bases from J; junction bases left unmatched: 3. The CDR3 is CSAPGQGDQETQYF. The CDR3 DNA follows: TGCAGTGCGCCGGGACAGGGGGACCAAGAGACCCAGTACTTC.

This clonotype appeared many times. The chain carries TRBV29-1 and TRBJ2-3; a weak D match, TRBD2 (5 bases). CDR3 size: 12 residues. Per the germline V gene, CDR1 is SQVTM and CDR2 is ANQGSEA. Trimming shortened V by 5 bases and J by 2 bases, and 8 bases separated the two germline ends. The chain's CDR3 is CSVLAHTDTQYF. CDR3 coding DNA: TGCAGCGTTCTAGCCCACACAGATACGCAGTATTTT.

This clonotype was observed at least ten times. This chain connects TRBV29-1 to TRBJ2-1; D gene uncertain. The V and J ends lost 7 bases and 0 bases respectively, with 10 bases between them. Germline-derived CDR1 and CDR2 are SQVTM and ANQGSEA. The CDR3 runs 13 residues. CDR3 nucleotides: TGCAGCGCCGACCTTAGCTCCTACAATGAGCAGTTCTTC. It yields the protein CSADLSSYNEQFF.

This clonotype was found many times. V gene TRBV20-1 combines with J gene TRBJ2-1; D is possibly TRBD2 (6 bases). Trimming took off 0 bases at V and 9 bases at J, with 12 bases between the two ends. The CDR3 runs to 13 residues. CDR1 and CDR2 (germline): DFQATT, SNEGSKA (reference sequence). The CDR3 DNA follows: TGCAGTGCTAGAGATCCGGGACTGGGTGAGCAGTTCTTC. It codes for CSARDPGLGEQFF.

The J gene is TRBJ1-5, the V gene TRBV7-8, with a tentative D call TRBD1 (5 bases). Germline V gives CDR1 SGHVS, CDR2 FQNEAQ. V was pared by 4 bases and J by 6 bases, with 13 bases between. The CDR3 length is 14 residues. CDR3 in DNA: TGTGCCAGCAGCTCCGGAGGGGCTCTTCAGCCCCAGCATTTT. This sequence encodes CASSSGGALQPQHF.

The sample holds many counts of this clonotype. V and J are TRBV7-2 and TRBJ1-2; D ambiguous. Trimming removed 1 base from V and 8 bases from J, with 14 bases in between. The CDR3 covers 14 residues. Germline V gene lookup returns CDR1 SGHTA and CDR2 FQGNSA. In DNA form, the CDR3 reads TGTGCCAGCAGCTTAGAATGGCGAACGAGGGGCTACACCTTC. Protein product: CASSLEWRTRGYTF.

This clonotype was counted only a few times. The CDR3 sequence is CASSPGVTSGGRDTQYF. CDR3 DNA: TGTGCCAGCAGTCCGGGGGTGACTAGCGGGGGAAGAGATACGCAGTATTTT. The V gene is TRBV6-1, the J gene TRBJ2-3; 12 nucleotides align to TRBD2. The junction had 11 bases not matched to a gene; V was cut back by 5 bases and J by 5 bases. Looked up from germline, CDR1 is MNHNS and CDR2 is SASEGT. The CDR3 runs to 17 residues.

This clonotype was seen only a few times. The genes are TRBV12-3 or TRBV12-4 and TRBJ2-2, with 8 bases aligning to TRBD2. This CDR3 has 15 residues. The ends lost 7 bases at V and 6 bases at J; junction bases unmatched: 10. CDR3 sequence reads: CASKLAARISGELFF. The CDR3 coding sequence is TGTGCCAGCAAACTAGCGGCAAGAATATCCGGGGAGCTGTTTTTT.

This clonotype has just a few counts. V usage is TRBV19 and J usage is TRBJ2-7, with 9 bases that match TRBD1. The CDR3 covers 13 residues. The germline V gene has CDR1 LNHDA and CDR2 SQIVND (reference sequence). After removal of 10 bases from V and 3 bases from J, the junction contained 7 bases not matched to a gene. CDR3 sequence (DNA): TGTGCCACCGGGACAGGGTTGCGCTACGAGCAGTACTTC. Residues: CATGTGLRYEQYF.

In its sample, this clonotype was seen many times. The chain is built from TRBV20-1 and TRBJ2-5; no firm D call. The CDR3 length is 11 residues. Germline V gene sequence: CDR1 DFQATT, CDR2 SNEGSKA (reference sequence). CDR3 nucleotides: TGCAGACCGGACGGTCAAGAGACCCAGTACTTC. It specifies CRPDGQETQYF.

The chain is built from TRBV10-3 and TRBJ2-1, with 12 bases lining up with TRBD2. CDR3 length equals 15 residues. J gave up 5 bases and V 4 bases, and 3 bases lay outside the gene matches. CDR1 is ENHRY, CDR2 SYGVKD, per germline. The CDR3 sequence is CAISVTSGGHNEQFF. In DNA, the CDR3 is TGTGCCATCAGTGTAACTAGCGGGGGGCACAATGAGCAGTTCTTC.

This clonotype was picked up a small number of times. This chain links TRBV25-1 with TRBJ2-1; D remains unclear. V was trimmed by 4 bases and J by 1 base, leaving 2 bases between them. Germline CDR1 and CDR2: MGHDK and SYGVNS. The CDR3 extends over 12 amino acids. CDR3 DNA sequence: TGTGCCAGCAGTGTGTCCTACAATGAGCAGTTCTTC. The encoded protein is CASSVSYNEQFF.

As concerns this clonotype: Since a much larger clone is just one base distant, this may be a read error. The V call is TRBV20-1, the J call TRBJ2-5; D not resolved. This CDR3 has 17 residues. CDR1 DFQATT and CDR2 SNEGSKA come from the germline V gene (reference sequence). The CDR3 DNA reads TGCAGTGCTAGGCTTTATGGTAGCAGCGCTTACCAAGAGGCCCAGTACTTC. Translated, it gives CSARLYGSSAYQEAQYF.

This clonotype was counted many times. This rearrangement joins TRBV11-2 to TRBJ1-1, with a possible D match to TRBD1 (5 bases). Germline loops: CDR1 SGHAT, CDR2 FQNNGV. The CDR3 runs to 16 residues. Trimming removed 3 bases at V and 4 bases at J, with 18 bases between. The CDR3 spells CASSFLSGTSSTEAFF. The CDR3 nucleotides are TGTGCCAGCAGCTTCCTTTCCGGGACCTCAAGCACTGAAGCTTTCTTT.

This clonotype appeared many times. This rearrangement joins TRBV4-1 to TRBJ2-1; a weak D match, TRBD1 (5 bases). Per germline, CDR1 MGHRA and CDR2 YSYEKL. V was cut by 3 bases and J by 8 bases, with 17 bases left in between. CDR3 size: 15 residues. The chain's CDR3 is CASSQPQGRSYEQFF. For the CDR3, the DNA is TGCGCCAGCAGCCAGCCCCAGGGTAGATCCTATGAGCAGTTCTTC.

This chain joins TRBV29-1 and TRBJ2-3; D remains ambiguous. The CDR3 loop spans 13 amino acids. Germline lookup yields CDR1 SQVTM and CDR2 ANQGSEA. Deletions cut 4 bases from V and 0 bases from J, with 8 bases between. The CDR3 protein is CSVGETSTDTQYF. The CDR3 DNA is TGCAGCGTTGGAGAAACTAGCACAGATACGCAGTATTTT.

At least ten counts were recorded for this clonotype. This chain uses TRBV10-3 with TRBJ2-1, with 10 bases identical to TRBD2. With 4 bases clipped from V and 5 bases from J, the junction kept 8 bases outside the gene matches. CDR3 size: 16 residues. In germline, CDR1 is ENHRY, CDR2 SYGVKD. In DNA form, the CDR3 reads TGTGCCATCAGTGTAACGAGCGGGGGGGCGGACAATGAGCAGTTCTTC. Protein: CAISVTSGGADNEQFF.

Concerning this clonotype: Just one base apart from a much larger clone, this may be a read error. The chain uses TRBV20-1 and TRBJ2-1; D call uncertain. Looked up from germline, CDR1 is DFQATT and CDR2 is SNEGSKA (reference sequence). CDR3 size: 14 residues. CDR3 region: CSARDSLTYNERFF. Written as DNA, the CDR3 is TGCAGTGCAAGAGACTCTTTAACTTACAATGAGCGGTTCTTC.

The DNA of the CDR3 is TGCAGTGCTGGCCCAGCGGGGGGTAGGGATACGCAGTATTTT. Translating gives CSAGPAGGRDTQYF. The chain is built from TRBV20-1 and TRBJ2-3; 9 positions match TRBD2. CDR3 length: 14 residues. With V trimmed by 5 bases and J by 6 bases, 9 bases remained unmatched. Per the germline V gene, CDR1 is DFQATT and CDR2 is SNEGSKA (reference sequence).

A few counts support this clonotype. The chain links TRBV10-3 to TRBJ2-7, with D unclear. CDR3 length equals 13 residues. Germline loops: CDR1 ENHRY, CDR2 SYGVKD. Trimming took off 3 bases at V and 7 bases at J, with 13 bases between the two ends. DNA of the CDR3: TGTGCCATCAGTGAAGGGCAGACCGGGGAGCAGTACTTC. It translates to CAISEGQTGEQYF.

The rearrangement joins TRBV7-6 to TRBJ2-7; TRBD2 aligns across 12 bases. CDR3 length: 14 amino acids. The V and J ends lost 5 bases and 6 bases, in that order; junction bases with no gene match: 5. Per germline, CDR1 SGHVS and CDR2 FNYEAQ. The DNA for the CDR3 is TGTGCCAGCAGCCCTCCGGGACTAGCGGGCGAGCAGTACTTC. Its translation: CASSPPGLAGEQYF.

V is TRBV5-1 and J is TRBJ2-5, with D uncertain. Trimming took off 0 bases at V and 1 base at J, with 10 bases between the two ends. Looked up from germline, CDR1 is SGHRS and CDR2 is YFSETQ. The CDR3 contains 15 residues. CDR3 coding DNA: TGCGCCAGCAGCTTGGGTCTGGGTTCCCAAGAGACCCAGTACTTC. This codes for CASSLGLGSQETQYF.

The CDR3 DNA follows: TGTGCCAGCAGCTTAAGGGAAAGTGAGCAGTTCTTC. Residues: CASSLRESEQFF. The chain combines TRBV11-3 with TRBJ2-1; no definite D call. CDR3 length equals 12 residues. Per germline, CDR1 SGHNT and CDR2 YENEEA. Trimming took 2 bases from V and 9 from J, leaving 8 bases between them.